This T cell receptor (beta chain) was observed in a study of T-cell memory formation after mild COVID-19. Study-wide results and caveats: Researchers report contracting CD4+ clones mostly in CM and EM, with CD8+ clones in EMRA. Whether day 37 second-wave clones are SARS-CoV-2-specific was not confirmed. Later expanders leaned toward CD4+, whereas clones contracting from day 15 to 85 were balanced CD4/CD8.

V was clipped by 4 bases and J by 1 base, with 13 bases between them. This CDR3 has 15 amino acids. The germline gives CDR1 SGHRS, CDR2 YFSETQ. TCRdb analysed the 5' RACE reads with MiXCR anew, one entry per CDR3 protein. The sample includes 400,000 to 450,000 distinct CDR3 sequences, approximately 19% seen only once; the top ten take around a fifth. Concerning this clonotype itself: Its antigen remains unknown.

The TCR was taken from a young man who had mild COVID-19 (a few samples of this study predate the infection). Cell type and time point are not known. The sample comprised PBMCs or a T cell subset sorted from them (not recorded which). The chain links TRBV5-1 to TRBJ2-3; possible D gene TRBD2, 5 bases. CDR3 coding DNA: TGCGCCAGCAGCCCCAGAGGGCGGGGCACAGATACGCAGTATTTT. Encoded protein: CASSPRGRGTDTQYF.